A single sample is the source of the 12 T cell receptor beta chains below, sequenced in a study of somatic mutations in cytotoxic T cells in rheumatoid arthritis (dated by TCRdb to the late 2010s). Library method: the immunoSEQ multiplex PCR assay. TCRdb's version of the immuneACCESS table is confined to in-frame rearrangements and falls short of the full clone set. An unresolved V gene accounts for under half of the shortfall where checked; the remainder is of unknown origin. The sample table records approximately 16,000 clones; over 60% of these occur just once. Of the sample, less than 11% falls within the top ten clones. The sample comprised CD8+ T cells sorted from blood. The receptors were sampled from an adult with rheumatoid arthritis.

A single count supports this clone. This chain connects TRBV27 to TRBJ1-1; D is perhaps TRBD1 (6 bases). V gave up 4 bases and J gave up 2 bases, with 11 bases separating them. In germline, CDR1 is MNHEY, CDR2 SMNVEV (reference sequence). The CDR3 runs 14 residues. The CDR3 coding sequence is TGTGCCAGCAGTTCAGGGGAGACCAACACTGAAGCTTTCTTT. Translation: CASSSGETNTEAFF.

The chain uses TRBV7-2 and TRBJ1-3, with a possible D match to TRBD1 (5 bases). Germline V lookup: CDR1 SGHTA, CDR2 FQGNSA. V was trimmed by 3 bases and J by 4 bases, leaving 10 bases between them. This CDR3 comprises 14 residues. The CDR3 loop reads CASSFQGLGNTIYF. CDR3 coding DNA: TGTGCCAGCAGCTTCCAGGGTCTCGGAAACACCATATATTTT.

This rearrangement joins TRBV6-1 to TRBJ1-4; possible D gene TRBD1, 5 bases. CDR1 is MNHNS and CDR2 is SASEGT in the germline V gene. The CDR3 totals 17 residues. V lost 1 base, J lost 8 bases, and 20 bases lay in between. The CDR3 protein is CASSEEIGVGGYEKLFF. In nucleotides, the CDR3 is TGTGCCAGCAGTGAAGAGATTGGTGTGGGGGGTTACGAAAAACTGTTTTTT.

The CDR3 nucleotides are TGTGCCAGCAGCTGGGCCCCTTGGGGGTCCGGGGAGCTGTTTTTT. Its protein is CASSWAPWGSGELFF. This chain connects TRBV5-4 to TRBJ2-2; either TRBD1 or TRBD2 may fit D (5 bases each). Per the germline V gene, CDR1 is SGHNT and CDR2 is YYREEE (reference sequence). CDR3 length: 15 residues. The V end lost 3 bases, the J end lost 6 bases, and 15 bases lay between the germline ends.

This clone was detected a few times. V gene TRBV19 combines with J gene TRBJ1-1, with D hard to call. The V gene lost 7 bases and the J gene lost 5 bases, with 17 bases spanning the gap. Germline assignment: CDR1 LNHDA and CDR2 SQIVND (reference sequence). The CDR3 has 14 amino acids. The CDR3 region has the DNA TGTGCCAGTACAAGGACCCCGGGCTGGACTGAAGCTTTCTTT. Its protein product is CASTRTPGWTEAFF. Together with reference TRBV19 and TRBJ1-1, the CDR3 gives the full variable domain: DGGITQSPKYLFRKEGQNVTLSCEQNLNHDAMYWYRQDPGQGLRLIYYSQIVNDFQKGDIAEGYSVSREKKESFPLTVTSAQKNPTAFYLCASTRTPGWTEAFFGQGTRLTVV.

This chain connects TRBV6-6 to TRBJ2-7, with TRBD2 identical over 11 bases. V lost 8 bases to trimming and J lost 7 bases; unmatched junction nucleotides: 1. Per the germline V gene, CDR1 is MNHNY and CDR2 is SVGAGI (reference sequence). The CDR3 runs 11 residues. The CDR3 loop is CASVAGGEQYF. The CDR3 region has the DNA TGTGCCAGCGTAGCGGGAGGGGAGCAGTACTTC.

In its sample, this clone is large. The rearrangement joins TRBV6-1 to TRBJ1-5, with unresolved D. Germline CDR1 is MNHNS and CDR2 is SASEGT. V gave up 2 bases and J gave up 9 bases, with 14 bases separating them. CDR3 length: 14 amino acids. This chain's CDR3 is CASSEREEWRPQHF. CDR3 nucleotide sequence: TGTGCCAGCAGTGAACGTGAGGAGTGGCGGCCCCAGCATTTT.

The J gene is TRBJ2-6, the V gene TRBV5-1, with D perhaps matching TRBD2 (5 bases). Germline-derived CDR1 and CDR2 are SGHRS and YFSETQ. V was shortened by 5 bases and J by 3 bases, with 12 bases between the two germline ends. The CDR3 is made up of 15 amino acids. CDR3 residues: CASREVGFGANVLTF. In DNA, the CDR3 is TGCGCCAGCAGGGAGGTAGGATTTGGGGCCAACGTCCTGACTTTC.

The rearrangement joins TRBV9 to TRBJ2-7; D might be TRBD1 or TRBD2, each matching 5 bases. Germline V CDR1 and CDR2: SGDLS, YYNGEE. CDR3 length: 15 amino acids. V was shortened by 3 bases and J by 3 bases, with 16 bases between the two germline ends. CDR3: CASSASGTPLYEQYF. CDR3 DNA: TGTGCCAGCAGCGCTTCGGGGACGCCCCTCTACGAGCAGTACTTC.

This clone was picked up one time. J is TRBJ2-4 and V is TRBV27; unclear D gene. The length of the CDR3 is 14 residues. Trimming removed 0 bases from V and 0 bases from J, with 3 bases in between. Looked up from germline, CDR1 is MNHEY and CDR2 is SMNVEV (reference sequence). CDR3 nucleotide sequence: TGTGCCAGCAGTTTATCGGGAGCCAAAAACATTCAGTACTTC. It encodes CASSLSGAKNIQYF.

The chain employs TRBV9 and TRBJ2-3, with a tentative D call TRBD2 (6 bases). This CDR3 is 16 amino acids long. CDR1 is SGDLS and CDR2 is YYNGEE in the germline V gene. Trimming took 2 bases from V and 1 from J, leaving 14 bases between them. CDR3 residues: CASSVQWGEGTDTQYF. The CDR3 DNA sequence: TGTGCCAGCAGCGTTCAGTGGGGGGAAGGCACAGATACGCAGTATTTT.

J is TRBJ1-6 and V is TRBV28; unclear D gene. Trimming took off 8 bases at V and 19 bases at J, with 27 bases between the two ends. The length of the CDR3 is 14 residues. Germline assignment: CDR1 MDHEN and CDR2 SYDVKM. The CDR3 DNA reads TGTGCCAGCTGTGCGGCGCATCCCAAATTCACCCCTCACTTT. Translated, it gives CASCAAHPKFTPHF.